This is a list of T cell receptor beta chains from one sample in a study of cytomegalovirus exposure and HLA in healthy donors. The protocol was immunoSEQ multiplex PCR, while the TCRdb copy is restricted to in-frame clones and leaves out a portion. The sample contains 120,000 or so clones, over 75% of which appear only once. Sequencing was done on a sample of PBMCs. These receptors all stem from a man aged 18 to 30 in good health and CMV-seropositive. Both conserved end residues are part of each CDR3. The D gene is left open where the match is weak. Part of the rows lack a size; the others show once, few, many or a class for expanded clones.

.	.	TRBJ2-7	TRBV6-5	TGTGCCAGCAGACCTCAGACAGTCTCCTACGAGCAGTACTTC	CASRPQTVSYEQYF
TRBD1	.	TRBJ2-1	TRBV6-6	TGTGCCAGCAGCTGGGACAGGTCTGGAATAGGGTTCTTC	CASSWDRSGIGFF
.	.	TRBJ2-1	TRBV18	TGTGCCAGCTCACCACCGGACAGAGGGGGCTCCTACAATGAGCAGTTCTTC	CASSPPDRGGSYNEQFF
.	.	TRBJ2-2	TRBV7-6	TGTGCCAGCAGCTCGAGAAACACCGGGGAGCTGTTTTTT	CASSSRNTGELFF
TRBD2	.	TRBJ2-3	TRBV11-2	TGTGCCAGCAGCACACCGGGGGGGGTTCTCACAGATACGCAGTATTTT	CASSTPGGVLTDTQYF
.	.	TRBJ1-1	TRBV6-1	TGTGCCAGCATTCAGAGGATAGGTGAAGCTTTCTTT	CASIQRIGEAFF
TRBD1	.	TRBJ2-6	TRBV10-2	TGCGCCTCCCAACGTCGGACAGGACCCAACTCTGGGGCCAACGTCCTGACTTTC	CASQRRTGPNSGANVLTF
.	.	TRBJ1-1	TRBV27	TGTGCCAGCGCCCTGACGTGGGGGCGCGACACTGAAGCTTTCTTT	CASALTWGRDTEAFF
.	.	TRBJ1-6	TRBV27	TGTGCCAGCGGCCTTACGTATAATTCACCCCTCCACTTT	CASGLTYNSPLHF
TRBD2	.	TRBJ2-5	TRBV11-2	TGTGCCAGCAGCTTACTATTACTAGCGGAGACCCAGTACTTC	CASSLLLLAETQYF
.	.	TRBJ1-1	TRBV6-1	TGTGCCAGCAGTTATAACGGGAACACTGAAGCTTTCTTT	CASSYNGNTEAFF
.	.	TRBJ2-1	TRBV10-1	TGCGCCAGCGGGACATCCTCCTACAATGAGCAGTTCTTC	CASGTSSYNEQFF
TRBD1	few	TRBJ1-3	TRBV5-6	TGTGCCAGCAGCTTATGGACAGGAGTCTCTGGAAACACCATATATTTT	CASSLWTGVSGNTIYF
.	few	TRBJ1-1	TRBV19	TGTGCCACTGAGGGGGTGCAGGAAGCGAACACTGAAGCTTTCTTT	CATEGVQEANTEAFF
.	.	TRBJ1-1	TRBV29-1	TGCAGCGTTAACAGTGGCGCTGAAGCTTTCTTT	CSVNSGAEAFF
.	.	TRBJ1-1	TRBV9	TGTGCCAGCAGCAAACAAACCGGGGGTACTGAAGCTTTCTTT	CASSKQTGGTEAFF
.	.	TRBJ1-1	TRBV30	TGTGCCTGGAGTGAGACCCGAAGGAGCACTGAAGCTTTCTTT	CAWSETRRSTEAFF
TRBD2	.	TRBJ2-7	TRBV7-8	TGTGCCAGCAGCCGGGGGGTGCAGGGCTACGAGCAGTACTTC	CASSRGVQGYEQYF
TRBD1	.	TRBJ1-4	TRBV7-9	TGTGCCAGCAGCCAGGGACAGGCCGAAGAAAAACTGTTTTTT	CASSQGQAEEKLFF
.	.	TRBJ2-3	TRBV7-2	TGTGCCAGCAGCTTATTCCCCCGTACTAGCAGATACACAGATACGCAGTATTTT	CASSLFPRTSRYTDTQYF
.	.	TRBJ2-6	TRBV4-3	TGCGCCAGCAGCCAAGAGGGGCACTCTGGGGCCAACGTCCTGACTTTC	CASSQEGHSGANVLTF
.	.	TRBJ2-5	TRBV5-6	TGTGCCAGCAGCTTCGTAGACAACCAAGAGACCCAGTACTTC	CASSFVDNQETQYF
TRBD2	.	TRBJ2-5	TRBV7-2	TGTGCCAGCAGCTTACTACCAGGGAGCGGGGCGTGGACCCAGTACTTC	CASSLLPGSGAWTQYF
TRBD1	.	TRBJ2-2	TRBV11-2	TGTGCCAGCAGTCCGAGGGACAGACCGTCCGGGGAGCTGTTTTTT	CASSPRDRPSGELFF
TRBD2	.	TRBJ2-1	TRBV25-1	TGTGCCAGCAGTGAAAATAGCGGGTCTTCCTACAATGAGCAGTTCTTC	CASSENSGSSYNEQFF
TRBD1	few	TRBJ1-1	TRBV19	TGTGCCTGGACAGGGGGCGGCGGCACTGAAGCTTTCTTT	CAWTGGGGTEAFF